This TCR beta chain was captured in a study of T cell responses to AZD1222 COVID-19 vaccine. Regarding the study as a whole: Donors were chiefly white British, with a greater number of females, and clonal diversity was perhaps underestimated.

Comments on this clone: The antigen is unknown.

Germline V gives CDR1 MDHEN, CDR2 SYDVKM. The V segment lost 6 bases and the J segment 2 bases; nucleotides outside the gene matches: 10. The CDR3 loop spans 17 amino acids. The protocol was immunoSEQ multiplex PCR, while the TCRdb copy is restricted to in-frame clones and leaves out a portion. The data show 120,000 to 150,000 clones, with approximately 91% seen just once and around 2.1% held by the top ten. Sequencing was performed on peripheral blood, taken 28 days after the second AZD1222 dose. The rearrangement uses TRBV28 and TRBJ1-5; 10 nucleotides match TRBD1. This TCR came from an adult who received the AZD1222 COVID-19 vaccine. CDR3 nucleotide sequence: TGTGCCAGCAGCTTCAGCGGGGGGACAGGGGGCAATCAGCCCCAGCATTTT. This gives the protein CASSFSGGTGGNQPQHF.